Below are 25 T cell receptor beta chains sequenced from a single sample in a study of T cells and copy number aberrations in small-cell lung cancer. Clones were sequenced by immunoSEQ multiplex PCR, and TCRdb holds only the in-frame ones, with some missing. In the table there are 2,100 or so clones, 79% of which are singletons. Sequences were obtained from normal tissue next to the tumor. The receptor set was obtained from an older woman with small cell lung cancer.

The J gene is TRBJ1-3, the V gene TRBV19, with no clear D. The CDR3 loop spans 17 amino acids. Germline V CDR1 and CDR2: LNHDA, SQIVND (reference sequence). The V end was cut by 3 bases, the J end by 1 base, with 16 bases between. CDR3 nucleotide sequence: TGTGCCAGTAGTATCTCTGGCAGCTCGTTGTCTGGAAACACCATATATTTT. Translated, it gives CASSISGSSLSGNTIYF.

The chain links TRBV7-3 to TRBJ1-2, with TRBD1 matching 11 bases. The germline V gene has CDR1 SGHTA and CDR2 FQGTGA. V shed 5 bases, J shed 1 base, and the junction held 3 bases outside the gene matches. The CDR3 extends over 15 amino acids. The CDR3 bases are TGTGCCAGCAGCCCGGGACAGGGGGTTAACTATGGCTACACCTTC. Its protein is CASSPGQGVNYGYTF.

The chain carries TRBV2 and TRBJ1-2; D uncertain. This CDR3 is built from 11 residues. Trimming cost V 5 bases and J 8 bases, with 9 bases left between them. Germline CDR1 is SNHLY and CDR2 is FYNNEI. The chain's CDR3 is CASSLMIGYTF. CDR3 DNA sequence: TGTGCCAGCAGTTTGATGATCGGCTACACCTTC. The full variable domain, with the rest looked up from reference TRBV2 and TRBJ1-2, is EPEVTQTPSHQVTQMGQEVILRCVPISNHLYFYWYRQILGQKVEFLVSFYNNEISEKSEIFDDQFSVERPDGSNFTLKIRSTKLEDSAMYFCASSLMIGYTFGSGTRLTVV.

The gene calls are TRBV5-1 and TRBJ1-6; 9 bases are a match to TRBD1. The V gene end was trimmed by 4 bases and the J gene end by 9 bases; junction bases not matched to a gene: 5. There are 14 residues in the CDR3. Germline loops: CDR1 SGHRS, CDR2 YFSETQ. This CDR3 is CASSLGQGFSPLHF. The CDR3 DNA reads TGCGCCAGCAGCCTGGGACAGGGTTTTTCACCCCTCCACTTT.

V gene TRBV19 combines with J gene TRBJ1-2, with D possibly matching TRBD1 (5 bases). Trimming stripped 5 bases from V and 9 bases from J, with 19 bases between. Germline V gene lookup returns CDR1 LNHDA and CDR2 SQIVND (reference sequence). This CDR3 has 14 amino acids. CDR3 in DNA: TGTGCCAGTAGTGCCGGGACCGCAGACCAGCGCTACACCTTC. Translating it yields CASSAGTADQRYTF.

CDR3 DNA sequence: TGTGCCAGCAGTGAAGGACTGCTCAACTATGGCTACACCTTC. It encodes CASSEGLLNYGYTF. The chain is built from TRBV6-1 and TRBJ1-2; D ambiguous. The V and J ends lost 1 base and 2 bases respectively, with 8 bases between them. Per germline, CDR1 MNHNS and CDR2 SASEGT. The CDR3 sequence is 14 residues long.

The chain recombines TRBV28 with TRBJ1-6; D unclear. Trimming took 3 bases from V and 0 from J, leaving 9 bases between them. Germline CDR1 reads MDHEN; CDR2 reads SYDVKM. The CDR3 contains 16 residues. The DNA for the CDR3 is TGTGCCAGCAGTTTGGACGGAGGCTCCTATAATTCACCCCTCCACTTT. As protein: CASSLDGGSYNSPLHF.

The chain employs TRBV29-1 and TRBJ2-3; 7 bases align to TRBD1. Germline CDR1 SQVTM, CDR2 ANQGSEA. V trimming: 6 bases; J trimming: 1 base; junction bases outside the gene matches: 4. The CDR3 totals 13 residues. The CDR3 nucleotides are TGCAGCGTCAAGCAGGGGGGCACAGATACGCAGTATTTT. Encoded protein: CSVKQGGTDTQYF.

The rearrangement links TRBV10-3 to TRBJ2-2; TRBD1 is a possible D gene (6 bases). Germline assignment: CDR1 ENHRY and CDR2 SYGVKD. The CDR3 totals 15 residues. Between the trimmed V and J ends, which lost 6 bases and 5 bases, there was a span of 16 bases. The CDR3 region is CAISHGDKGTGELFF. The CDR3 nucleotides read TGTGCCATCAGCCATGGGGACAAGGGTACCGGGGAGCTGTTTTTT.

The V and J genes are TRBV27 and TRBJ2-7; D unclear. Trimming shortened V by 4 bases and J by 5 bases, and 12 bases separated the two germline ends. In germline, CDR1 is MNHEY, CDR2 SMNVEV (reference sequence). The CDR3 sequence is 13 residues long. CDR3 residues: CASSYSGRNEQYF. CDR3 sequence (DNA): TGTGCCAGCAGTTACTCCGGCAGAAACGAGCAGTACTTC.

The V gene is TRBV11-2, the J gene TRBJ2-2; no firm D call. Trimming left V 1 base short and J 7 bases short, with 7 bases between. The CDR3 extends over 13 amino acids. Germline lookup yields CDR1 SGHAT and CDR2 FQNNGV. This CDR3 is CASSLGSYGELFF. CDR3 nucleotides: TGTGCCAGCAGCTTAGGGTCGTACGGGGAGCTGTTTTTT.

The chain uses TRBV7-6 and TRBJ2-2; a possible D gene is TRBD2 (7 bases). CDR3 length: 17 residues. Looked up from germline, CDR1 is SGHVS and CDR2 is FNYEAQ. Trimming left V 3 bases short and J 2 bases short, with 16 bases between. The CDR3 protein is CASSLGAGAINTGELFF. DNA for the CDR3: TGTGCCAGCAGCTTGGGGGCGGGGGCCATAAACACCGGGGAGCTGTTTTTT.

V and J are TRBV28 and TRBJ1-2, with D possibly matching TRBD1 (5 bases). V was trimmed by 4 bases and J by 7 bases, leaving 16 bases between them. Germline V gene sequence: CDR1 MDHEN, CDR2 SYDVKM. This CDR3 region has 14 residues. The CDR3 nucleotides read TGTGCCAGCAGTTCCGGGACCCCGGTGCCTGGCTACACCTTC. It yields the protein CASSSGTPVPGYTF.

About this clone: Other DNA sequences in the sample encode the same CDR3. V is TRBV7-9 and J is TRBJ2-7, with D hard to call. Trimming left V 1 base short and J 6 bases short, with 7 bases between. Germline V CDR1 and CDR2: SEHNR, FQNEAQ (reference sequence). This CDR3 has 12 amino acids. The CDR3 loop is CASSLGWVEQYF. CDR3 DNA sequence: TGTGCCAGCAGCTTAGGATGGGTCGAGCAGTACTTC.

The rearrangement uses TRBV28 and TRBJ1-5; no clear D gene. The CDR3 is made up of 13 amino acids. Germline CDR1 reads MDHEN; CDR2 reads SYDVKM. V was pared by 3 bases and J by 12 bases, with 15 bases between. CDR3 protein: CASSFSASTGQHF. DNA for the CDR3: TGTGCCAGCAGTTTTTCGGCTTCGACGGGCCAGCATTTT.

The gene calls are TRBV14 and TRBJ2-2; D gene uncertain. The germline CDR1 and CDR2 sequences are SGHDN and FVKESK. CDR3 length: 14 amino acids. Trimming shortened V by 3 bases and J by 6 bases, and 11 bases separated the two germline ends. CDR3 amino acids: CASSQAPIPGELFF. In DNA, the CDR3 is TGTGCCAGCAGCCAGGCCCCCATCCCCGGGGAGCTGTTTTTT. The complete variable domain, with remaining parts taken from reference TRBV14 and TRBJ2-2, reads EAGVTQFPSHSVIEKGQTVTLRCDPISGHDNLYWYRRVMGKEIKFLLHFVKESKQDESGMPNNRFLAERTGGTYSTLKVQPAELEDSGVYFCASSQAPIPGELFFGEGSRLTVL.

The chain recombines TRBV30 with TRBJ2-1, with 10 bases that match TRBD1. V shed 5 bases and J 8 bases; nucleotides not matched to a gene: 9. CDR3 size: 14 residues. Per germline, CDR1 GTSNPN and CDR2 SVGIG (reference sequence). The CDR3 protein is CAWGTGAPGDEQFF. In nucleotides, the CDR3 is TGTGCCTGGGGGACAGGGGCCCCAGGGGATGAGCAGTTCTTC.

J is TRBJ2-3 and V is TRBV28; a possible D gene is TRBD1 (5 bases). This CDR3 is built from 16 residues. Trimming cost V 3 bases and J 4 bases, with 17 bases left between them. CDR1 is MDHEN, CDR2 SYDVKM, per germline. The CDR3 DNA sequence: TGTGCCAGCAGTTTGGGCAGTAGGCTAGGGGCAGATACGCAGTATTTT. This sequence encodes CASSLGSRLGADTQYF.

This sequence joins TRBV14 and TRBJ1-1; D gene ambiguous. The length of the CDR3 is 12 residues. The germline gives CDR1 SGHDN, CDR2 FVKESK. Trimming stripped 3 bases from V and 2 bases from J, with 4 bases between. The CDR3 coding sequence is TGTGCCAGCAGCCAGGGAAACACTGAAGCTTTCTTT. It yields the protein CASSQGNTEAFF.

The V call is TRBV5-1, the J call TRBJ2-3; possible D gene TRBD1, 5 bases. Germline values: CDR1 SGHRS, CDR2 YFSETQ. V lost 4 bases and J 8 bases, leaving 8 bases between the germline ends. The CDR3 totals 11 residues. The CDR3 DNA follows: TGCGCCAGCAGCCCGGACATTACGCAGTATTTT. Encoded protein: CASSPDITQYF.

This chain connects TRBV7-8 to TRBJ2-2; 10 bases map to TRBD2. The CDR3 has 18 amino acids. The V gene's germline CDR1 is SGHVS and CDR2 FQNEAQ. After removal of 1 base from V and 0 bases from J, the junction contained 5 bases not matched to a gene. The CDR3 region is CASSLVSSGGANTGELFF. The CDR3 bases are TGTGCCAGCAGCTTAGTATCTAGCGGGGGAGCGAACACCGGGGAGCTGTTTTTT.

This clone was seen a few times. The V gene is TRBV27, the J gene TRBJ1-1; D gene ambiguous. Trimming left V 3 bases short and J 0 bases short, with 8 bases between. The germline V gene encodes CDR1 MNHEY and CDR2 SMNVEV (reference sequence). This CDR3 comprises 14 residues. CDR3 sequence (DNA): TGTGCCAGCAGTTTTCTTGGATTGAACACTGAAGCTTTCTTT. Residues: CASSFLGLNTEAFF.

This rearrangement joins TRBV14 to TRBJ2-3, with 10 positions matching TRBD2. Germline CDR1 is SGHDN and CDR2 is FVKESK. This CDR3 comprises 15 residues. V dropped 3 bases and J dropped 11; count of bases not matched to a gene: 11. The CDR3 DNA reads TGTGCCAGCAGCCATAGGCCCACTAGCGGGGTTCGGCAGTATTTT. This sequence encodes CASSHRPTSGVRQYF.

The genes are TRBV5-1 and TRBJ2-1, with D perhaps assigned TRBD1 or TRBD2 (5 bases each). The length of the CDR3 is 15 residues. Germline assignment: CDR1 SGHRS and CDR2 YFSETQ. Trimming shortened V by 4 bases and J by 5 bases, and 16 bases separated the two germline ends. CDR3 region: CASSLDPGAHNEQFF. DNA of the CDR3: TGCGCCAGCAGCCTCGACCCCGGGGCACACAATGAGCAGTTCTTC.

The V gene is TRBV4-3, the J gene TRBJ2-5, with TRBD2 identical over 12 bases. This CDR3 has 17 amino acids. The V and J ends lost 4 bases and 5 bases, in that order; junction bases with no gene match: 11. CDR1 and CDR2 from the germline V gene are LGHNA and YSLEER. The CDR3 DNA reads as TGCGCCAGCAGCCCCAGCTCGACTAGCGGGAGATTGGAGACCCAGTACTTC. Its translation is CASSPSSTSGRLETQYF.